These 14 T cell receptor beta chains were sequenced from one sample in a study of T cells in Graves' hyperthyroidism and ophthalmopathy. What was amplified from RNA transcripts were TCR beta CDR3 regions. TCR CDR3 underwent first-round RT-PCR with the HTBI primer set. TCRdb itself ran the multiplex PCR reads through MiXCR, one entry per CDR3 protein. The table lists more than 450,000 distinct CDR3 sequences, 15% to 20% of them singletons. Sequencing was carried out using blood. All receptors come from a man aged 35-49 years with Graves' ophthalmopathy.

This sequence joins TRBV9 and TRBJ2-1, with D tentatively TRBD2 (7 bases). The CDR3 length is 17 residues. Trimming took off 4 bases at V and 2 bases at J, with 19 bases between the two ends. Germline V gene data show CDR1 as SGDLS and CDR2 as YYNGEE. The CDR3 loop reads CASSLLPSGGPYNEQFF. The CDR3 coding sequence is TGTGCCAGCAGCCTACTGCCTTCGGGGGGCCCCTACAATGAGCAGTTCTTC.

This chain connects TRBV5-1 to TRBJ2-1, with 10 bases identical to TRBD2. Trimming cost V 5 bases and J 0 bases; bases outside gene matches: 8. The CDR3 has 17 residues. Germline CDR1 and CDR2: SGHRS and YFSETQ. The CDR3 region is CASRGLAGVSSYNEQFF. The CDR3 DNA is TGCGCCAGCAGGGGGCTAGCGGGGGTCAGCTCCTACAATGAGCAGTTCTTC.

This clonotype appeared many times. V usage is TRBV9 and J usage is TRBJ2-1, with TRBD2 as a possible D gene (6 bases). Germline lookup yields CDR1 SGDLS and CDR2 YYNGEE. Trimming removed 0 bases from V and 5 bases from J, with 15 bases in between. This CDR3 is 16 amino acids long. CDR3 in DNA: TGTGCCAGCAGCGTAGATCTTGGGGGACTGAACAATGAGCAGTTCTTC. It codes for CASSVDLGGLNNEQFF.

This clonotype was picked up a small number of times. CDR3 DNA sequence: TGCGCCAGCAGCCCGGGGACTAGCGGGGGGGCTTTCAATGAGCAGTTCTTC. Encoded protein: CASSPGTSGGAFNEQFF. The V call is TRBV5-1, the J call TRBJ2-1, with 16 positions matching TRBD2. Germline assignment: CDR1 SGHRS and CDR2 YFSETQ. Unmatched junction bases numbered 7, after V lost 4 bases and J lost 6 bases. The CDR3 runs 17 residues. Full variable domain (outside the CDR3, taken from reference TRBV5-1 and TRBJ2-1): KAGVTQTPRYLIKTRGQQVTLSCSPISGHRSVSWYQQTPGQGLQFLFEYFSETQRNKGNFPGRFSGRQFSNSRSEMNVSTLELGDSALYLCASSPGTSGGAFNEQFFGPGTRLTVL.

This clonotype was seen at least ten times. This chain uses TRBV3-1 with TRBJ2-5; D may be TRBD1 or TRBD2 (6 bases each). Germline CDR1 reads LGHDT; CDR2 reads YNNKEL (reference sequence). The CDR3 has 16 residues. Trimming cost V 1 base and J 4 bases, with 16 bases left between them. The CDR3 region has the DNA TGTGCCAGCAGCCAAGGTTTTACGGGGGCCCCAGAGACCCAGTACTTC. Translation: CASSQGFTGAPETQYF.

This clonotype has ten or more counts. V usage is TRBV2 and J usage is TRBJ2-2, with no clear D. Trimming shortened V by 7 bases and J by 9 bases, and 18 bases separated the two germline ends. The CDR3 runs to 14 residues. The V gene's germline CDR1 is SNHLY and CDR2 FYNNEI. CDR3 DNA sequence: TGTGCCAGCATTTTAAACAAACCTGGCCGGGAGCTGTTTTTT. This encodes CASILNKPGRELFF.

To note about this clonotype: Given a much more abundant clone one base away, this may be a read error. The V call is TRBV7-2, the J call TRBJ2-3, with D possibly matching TRBD2 (6 bases). Germline V gene lookup returns CDR1 SGHTA and CDR2 FQGNSA. The CDR3 has 16 residues. Trimming shortened V by 1 base and J by 5 bases, and 16 bases separated the two germline ends. The CDR3 region is CASSLGLKLAGDTQYF. The CDR3 region has the DNA TGTGCCAGCAGCTTAGGGCTAAAACTAGCTGGAGATACGCAGTATTTT. The variable domain in full, with the rest retrieved from reference TRBV7-2 and TRBJ2-3, is GAGVSQSPSNKVTEKGKDVELRCDPISGHTALYWYRQSLGQGLEFLIYFQGNSAPDKSGLPSDRFSAERTGGSVSTLTIQRTQQEDSAVYLCASSLGLKLAGDTQYFGPGTRLTVL.

In this sample, this clonotype turned up many times. CDR3 protein: CAITGASGGYTF. CDR3 DNA sequence: TGTGCCATCACTGGAGCCTCGGGAGGCTACACCTTC. The chain uses TRBV10-3 and TRBJ1-2; D gene unclear. The germline V gene has CDR1 ENHRY and CDR2 SYGVKD. The CDR3 is made up of 12 amino acids. The V gene lost 7 bases and the J gene lost 8 bases, with 14 bases spanning the gap.

This clonotype was seen many times. CDR3 in amino acids: CASRGGRQPNEKLFF. The CDR3 bases are TGTGCCAGCAGGGGCGGGAGACAGCCTAATGAAAAACTGTTTTTT. This rearrangement joins TRBV7-8 to TRBJ1-4, with TRBD1 as a possible D gene (5 bases). Germline V gives CDR1 SGHVS, CDR2 FQNEAQ. Trimming removed 6 bases from V and 3 bases from J, with 14 bases in between. This CDR3 is 15 amino acids long.

This clonotype was seen only a few times. The V call is TRBV30, the J call TRBJ1-4; D unresolved. CDR1 and CDR2 (germline): GTSNPN, SVGIG (reference sequence). Trimming took 3 bases from V and 8 from J, leaving 16 bases between them. This CDR3 comprises 14 residues. DNA of the CDR3: TGTGCCTGGAGGGAACAGCTAGCCCCAGAAAAACTGTTTTTT. This codes for CAWREQLAPEKLFF.

V gene TRBV7-9 combines with J gene TRBJ1-2; D is undetermined. The CDR3 loop spans 13 amino acids. Germline loops: CDR1 SEHNR, CDR2 FQNEAQ (reference sequence). V was cut by 6 bases and J by 2 bases, with 10 bases left in between. CDR3 in DNA: TGTGCCAGCAGAAATGAGGGAAACTATGGCTACACCTTC. Amino acids: CASRNEGNYGYTF.

The chain carries TRBV6-2 or TRBV6-3 and TRBJ2-7, with 8 bases aligning to TRBD2. The V gene's germline CDR1 is MNHEY and CDR2 SVGEGT. With V trimmed by 8 bases and J by 2 bases, 11 bases remained unmatched. CDR3 length: 15 residues. The CDR3 is CASLGNLGLAYEQYF. The CDR3 DNA reads TGTGCCAGCCTGGGAAATTTGGGACTAGCCTACGAGCAGTACTTC.

A few counts support this clonotype. This sequence joins TRBV12-3 or TRBV12-4 and TRBJ2-7; 9 positions agree with TRBD2. V shed 5 bases, J shed 0 bases, and the junction held 2 bases outside the gene matches. This CDR3 is built from 14 residues. CDR3 bases: TGTGCCAGCAGTAGACTAGCGGACTCCTACGAGCAGTACTTC. Protein sequence: CASSRLADSYEQYF.

J is TRBJ2-1 and V is TRBV20-1, with TRBD2 matching 11 bases. Germline CDR1 reads DFQATT; CDR2 reads SNEGSKA (reference sequence). Trimming at V came to 7 bases and at J to 0 bases, leaving 5 bases not matched to a gene. The CDR3 contains 15 residues. This chain's CDR3 is CSVSGGAGSYNEQFF. CDR3 DNA: TGCAGTGTTAGCGGGGGGGCAGGCTCCTACAATGAGCAGTTCTTC.